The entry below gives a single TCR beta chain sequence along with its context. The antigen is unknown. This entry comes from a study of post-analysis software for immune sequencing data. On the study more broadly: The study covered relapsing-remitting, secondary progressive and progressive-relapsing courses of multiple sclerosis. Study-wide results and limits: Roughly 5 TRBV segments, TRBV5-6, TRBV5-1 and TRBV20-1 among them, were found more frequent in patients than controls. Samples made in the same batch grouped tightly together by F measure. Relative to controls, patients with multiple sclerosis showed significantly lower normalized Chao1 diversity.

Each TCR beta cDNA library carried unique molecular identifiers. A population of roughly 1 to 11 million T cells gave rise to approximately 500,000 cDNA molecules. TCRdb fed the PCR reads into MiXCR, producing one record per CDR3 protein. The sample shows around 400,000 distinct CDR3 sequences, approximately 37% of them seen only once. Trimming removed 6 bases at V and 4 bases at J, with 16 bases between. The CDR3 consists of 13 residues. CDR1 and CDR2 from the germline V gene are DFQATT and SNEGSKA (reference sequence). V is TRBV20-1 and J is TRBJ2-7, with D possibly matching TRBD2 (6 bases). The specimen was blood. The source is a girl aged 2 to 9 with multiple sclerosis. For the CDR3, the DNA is TGCAGTGCGGTAGGCAGGCGGGGTTACGAGCAGTACTTC. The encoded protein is CSAVGRRGYEQYF.